This T cell receptor beta chain is drawn from a study of T-cell memory formation after mild COVID-19. Study-level results: Clones contracting over day 15 to 85 were CD4/CD8 balanced, with later expanders leaning CD4+. Among CD4+ contracting clones, most were CM and EM, and CD8+ ones EMRA. Cross-reactive memory appears to have joined, as suggested by some responding clones showing up in pre-infection memory.

CDR3 size: 14 residues. Between the trimmed V and J ends, which lost 1 base and 4 bases, there was a span of 10 bases. The sample holds a few counts of this clonotype. Its matching antigen is unknown. TCRdb independently ran MiXCR on the 5' RACE reads; one entry per CDR3 protein. The sample records 300,000 to 400,000 distinct CDR3 sequences, roughly 21% being singletons. This rearrangement joins TRBV12-3 or TRBV12-4 to TRBJ1-1; no reliable D call. The sequenced sample consisted of PBMCs or a T cell subset sorted from them (not recorded which). This TCR came from an adult woman who had mild COVID-19 (a few samples of this study predate the infection). Cell type and time point are not known. This CDR3 reads CASSLDDRVTEAFF. CDR3 DNA sequence: TGTGCCAGCAGTTTAGATGATAGGGTCACTGAAGCTTTCTTT.